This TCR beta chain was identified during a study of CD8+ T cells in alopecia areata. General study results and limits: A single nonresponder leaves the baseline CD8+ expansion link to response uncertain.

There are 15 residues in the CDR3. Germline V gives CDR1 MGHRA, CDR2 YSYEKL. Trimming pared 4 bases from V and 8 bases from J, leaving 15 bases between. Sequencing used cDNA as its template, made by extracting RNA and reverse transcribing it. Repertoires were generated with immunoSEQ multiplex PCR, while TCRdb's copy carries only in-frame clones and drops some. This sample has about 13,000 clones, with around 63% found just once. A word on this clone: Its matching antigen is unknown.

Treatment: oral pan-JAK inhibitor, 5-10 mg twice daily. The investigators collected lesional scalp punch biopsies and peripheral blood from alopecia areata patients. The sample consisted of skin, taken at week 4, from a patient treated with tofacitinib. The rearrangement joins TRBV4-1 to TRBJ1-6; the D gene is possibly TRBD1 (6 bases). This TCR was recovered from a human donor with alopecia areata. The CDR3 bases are TGCGCCAGCAGCCTAGTCAGGGGAAGTGATTCACCCCTCCACTTT. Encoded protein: CASSLVRGSDSPLHF.